These T cell receptor beta chains were read from a single sample in a study of T-cell memory formation after mild COVID-19. TCRdb re-called the 5' RACE reads with MiXCR, one entry per CDR3 protein. Seen here are some 130,000 distinct CDR3 sequences, 15% to 20% observed once, and the top ten hold roughly 13%. The material sequenced was PBMCs or a T cell subset sorted from them (not recorded which). The receptors stem from an adult woman who had mild COVID-19 (a few samples of this study predate the infection). Cell type and time point are not known. The CDR3 runs from the conserved cysteine through the conserved F or W. Fields, in order: D gene, V gene, clone size, J gene, CDR3 DNA, CDR3 protein. A D gene is named only where the DNA matches it firmly. Only part of the rows carry a size: once, few, many, or a class if the clone is expanded.

d_gene: TRBD2; v_gene: TRBV6-5; abundance: -; j_gene: TRBJ2-1; CDR3nt: TGTGCCAGCAGTACCAGCGGGGGGGCCTCGGATGAGCAGTTCTTC; CDR3aa: CASSTSGGASDEQFF
d_gene: TRBD1; v_gene: TRBV7-7; abundance: -; j_gene: TRBJ2-7; CDR3nt: TGTGCTAGCAGCATGAGACAGGGGGCCGACGAGCAGTACTTC; CDR3aa: CASSMRQGADEQYF
d_gene: TRBD2; v_gene: TRBV24-1; abundance: -; j_gene: TRBJ2-1; CDR3nt: TGTGCCACCGAATTGGGTGGAGGGGAGGGTCCCAATGAGCAGTTCTTC; CDR3aa: CATELGGGEGPNEQFF
d_gene: -; v_gene: TRBV7-3; abundance: -; j_gene: TRBJ2-2; CDR3nt: TGTGCCAGCAGCTTGAGGGGAGATACCGGGGAGCTGTTTTTT; CDR3aa: CASSLRGDTGELFF
d_gene: TRBD2; v_gene: TRBV29-1; abundance: few; j_gene: TRBJ2-4; CDR3nt: TGCAGCGTTGAATTAATGATCGGGGGGGACGTTGCCTTC; CDR3aa: CSVELMIGGDVAF
d_gene: TRBD1; v_gene: TRBV14; abundance: once; j_gene: TRBJ1-4; CDR3nt: TGTGCCAGCAGCCCCCGGGACAGGGCAACTAATGAAAAACTGTTTTTT; CDR3aa: CASSPRDRATNEKLFF
d_gene: -; v_gene: TRBV5-1; abundance: few; j_gene: TRBJ2-3; CDR3nt: TGCGCCAGCCGGCCCCGGGGAATCACAGATACGCAGTATTTT; CDR3aa: CASRPRGITDTQYF
d_gene: -; v_gene: TRBV5-1; abundance: -; j_gene: TRBJ2-2; CDR3nt: TGCGCCAGCAGCTTGCTGTCCCGGACTACGAACACCGGGGAGCTGTTTTTT; CDR3aa: CASSLLSRTTNTGELFF
d_gene: -; v_gene: TRBV19; abundance: once; j_gene: TRBJ1-1; CDR3nt: TGTGCCAGTATGTACTTGGACCTTAGTGAAGCTTTCTTT; CDR3aa: CASMYLDLSEAFF
d_gene: -; v_gene: TRBV28; abundance: few; j_gene: TRBJ1-3; CDR3nt: TGTGCCAGCAGTTATGGAAACACCATATATTTT; CDR3aa: CASSYGNTIYF
d_gene: TRBD1; v_gene: TRBV12-3/TRBV12-4; abundance: -; j_gene: TRBJ2-3; CDR3nt: TGTGCCAGCAGCCAGGGACAGGGGCGCACAGATACGCAGTATTTT; CDR3aa: CASSQGQGRTDTQYF
d_gene: -; v_gene: TRBV5-1; abundance: few; j_gene: TRBJ1-1; CDR3nt: TGCGCCAGCAGCTCCAGGGGTGGGAACACTGAAGCTTTCTTT; CDR3aa: CASSSRGGNTEAFF
d_gene: TRBD2; v_gene: TRBV15; abundance: -; j_gene: TRBJ2-5; CDR3nt: TGTGCCACCAGCAGAGATAGAATGACTAGCGGAGAACAAGAGACCCAGTACTTC; CDR3aa: CATSRDRMTSGEQETQYF
d_gene: TRBD2; v_gene: TRBV7-2; abundance: -; j_gene: TRBJ2-1; CDR3nt: TGTGCCAGCAGCCTACTAGCGGGAGGGCCTGATGAGCAGTTCTTC; CDR3aa: CASSLLAGGPDEQFF